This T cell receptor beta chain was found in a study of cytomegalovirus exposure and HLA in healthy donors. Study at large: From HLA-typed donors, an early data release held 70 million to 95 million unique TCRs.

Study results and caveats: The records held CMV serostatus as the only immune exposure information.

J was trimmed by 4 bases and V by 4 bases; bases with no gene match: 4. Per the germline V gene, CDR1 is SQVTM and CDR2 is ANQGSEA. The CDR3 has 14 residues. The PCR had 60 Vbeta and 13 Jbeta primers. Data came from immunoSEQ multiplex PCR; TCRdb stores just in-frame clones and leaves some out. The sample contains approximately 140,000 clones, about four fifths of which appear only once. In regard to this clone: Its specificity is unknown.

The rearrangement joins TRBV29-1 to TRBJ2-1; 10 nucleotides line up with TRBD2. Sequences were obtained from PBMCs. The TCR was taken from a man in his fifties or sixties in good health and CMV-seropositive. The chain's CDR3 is CSVGETSGYNEQFF. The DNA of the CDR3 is TGCAGCGTTGGGGAGACTAGCGGGTACAATGAGCAGTTCTTC.